One sample yielded the 24 T cell receptor beta chains listed below, sequenced in a study of PD-1 blockade in classical Hodgkin lymphoma. After autologous stem cell transplantation all patients relapsed, and prior brentuximab vedotin exposure differed between cohorts. Sequenced by immunoSEQ multiplex PCR; TCRdb stores in-frame clones only, minus some. Seen here are 20,000 to 30,000 clones, approximately 78% observed once, and the top ten hold around 7.7%. Source: peripheral blood mononuclear cells (PBMCs), taken before the second cycle of nivolumab. These receptors came from a human donor with classical Hodgkin lymphoma.

The gene calls are TRBV18 and TRBJ2-6, with 9 positions matching TRBD1. V trimming: 2 bases; J trimming: 0 bases; junction bases outside the gene matches: 8. The CDR3 has 19 residues. Looked up from germline, CDR1 is KGHSH and CDR2 is LQKENI. CDR3 nucleotide sequence: TGTGCCAGCTCACCAACCCTGGGACAGGGACACTCTGGGGCCAACGTCCTGACTTTC. Protein: CASSPTLGQGHSGANVLTF.

The chain employs TRBV5-1 and TRBJ2-5; possible D gene TRBD1, 5 bases. Germline loops: CDR1 SGHRS, CDR2 YFSETQ. Trimming took off 1 base at V and 0 bases at J, with 7 bases between the two ends. CDR3 length: 14 amino acids. CDR3 sequence (DNA): TGCGCCAGCAGCTTGACAGGATACCAAGAGACCCAGTACTTC. This gives the protein CASSLTGYQETQYF.

This chain connects TRBV19 to TRBJ1-4; D call uncertain. The CDR3 spans 17 residues. Germline V lookup: CDR1 LNHDA, CDR2 SQIVND (reference sequence). Between the trimmed V and J ends, which lost 5 bases and 4 bases, there was a span of 20 bases. For the CDR3, the DNA is TGTGCCAGTAGTCCTCGGGCAGGAATTGGTTTTAATGAAAAACTGTTTTTT. The encoded protein is CASSPRAGIGFNEKLFF.

This clone was counted only a few times. The chain links TRBV29-1 to TRBJ2-3, with TRBD2 matching 12 bases. CDR1 and CDR2 (germline): SQVTM, ANQGSEA. The trim removed 1 base at V and 5 bases at J, leaving 7 bases unmatched. The CDR3 contains 16 residues. Here the CDR3 reads CSVEGATSGGIDTQYF. CDR3 nucleotide sequence: TGCAGCGTTGAAGGGGCGACTAGCGGGGGAATAGATACGCAGTATTTT.

The chain has TRBV11-2 and TRBJ1-1; 7 bases agree with TRBD1. V lost 5 bases and J lost 0; bases outside the gene matches: 3. This CDR3 is built from 14 residues. CDR1 is SGHAT, CDR2 FQNNGV, per germline. CDR3 region: CASSLTGMNTEAFF. CDR3 nucleotide sequence: TGTGCCAGCAGCCTGACAGGGATGAACACTGAAGCTTTCTTT. Full variable domain (rest looked up from reference TRBV11-2 and TRBJ1-1): EAGVAQSPRYKIIEKRQSVAFWCNPISGHATLYWYQQILGQGPKLLIQFQNNGVVDDSQLPKDRFSAERLKGVDSTLKIQPAKLEDSAVYLCASSLTGMNTEAFFGQGTRLTVV.

This chain connects TRBV5-5 to TRBJ2-7; 7 nucleotides match TRBD1. Germline V gene sequence: CDR1 SGHKS, CDR2 YYEKEE (reference sequence). Trimming cost V 6 bases and J 0 bases; bases outside gene matches: 9. This CDR3 is 15 amino acids long. DNA for the CDR3: TGTGCCAGCAAAACAGGGGAAAAGAGCTCCTACGAGCAGTACTTC. This sequence encodes CASKTGEKSSYEQYF.

V usage is TRBV28 and J usage is TRBJ1-1, with 9 bases matching TRBD1. V trimming: 5 bases; J trimming: 5 bases; junction bases outside the gene matches: 9. The CDR3 is 15 amino acids. Germline V gene data show CDR1 as MDHEN and CDR2 as SYDVKM. CDR3 sequence (DNA): TGTGCCAGCAGTCCCCCTTCGGGACAGGGAACTGAAGCTTTCTTT. Protein sequence: CASSPPSGQGTEAFF.

The V and J genes are TRBV12-5 and TRBJ1-1, with no clear D. The CDR3 is 15 amino acids. Trimming removed 3 bases from V and 0 bases from J, with 11 bases in between. Germline assignment: CDR1 LGHNT and CDR2 FRNRAP. The CDR3 nucleotides are TGTGCTAGTGGTTTTGGCGGGCAGATGAACACTGAAGCTTTCTTT. Translating it yields CASGFGGQMNTEAFF.

In regard to this clone: Other DNA sequences in the sample encode the same CDR3. The chain is built from TRBV19 and TRBJ1-1; D not certain. This CDR3 comprises 13 residues. From germline, CDR1 is LNHDA and CDR2 SQIVND (reference sequence). V gave up 0 bases and J gave up 3 bases, with 5 bases separating them. CDR3 residues: CASSIDRDTEAFF. CDR3 sequence (DNA): TGTGCCAGTAGTATAGATCGCGACACTGAAGCTTTCTTT.

J is TRBJ2-2 and V is TRBV5-1, with 7 nucleotides matching TRBD1. V lost 0 bases, J lost 7 bases, and 6 bases stayed unmatched. This CDR3 contains 15 residues. Germline assignment: CDR1 SGHRS and CDR2 YFSETQ. For the CDR3, the DNA is TGCGCCAGCAGCTTGGCAATGACAGGGATCGGGGAGCTGTTTTTT. It yields the protein CASSLAMTGIGELFF.

The chain combines TRBV6-1 with TRBJ1-3, with D uncertain. The CDR3 has 13 residues. The V gene's germline CDR1 is MNHNS and CDR2 SASEGT. With 8 bases removed from V and 7 bases from J, the gap between germline ends came to 15 bases. The CDR3, as DNA: TGTGCCAGCGCTCCGGCTACGCGTAACACCATATATTTT. It encodes CASAPATRNTIYF.

The V gene is TRBV2, the J gene TRBJ1-1; D remains ambiguous. Germline V lookup: CDR1 SNHLY, CDR2 FYNNEI. The CDR3 is made up of 14 amino acids. Trimming shortened V by 6 bases and J by 1 base, and 12 bases separated the two germline ends. DNA of the CDR3: TGTGCCAGCAGACGAGACGGACCGAACACTGAAGCTTTCTTT. Residues: CASRRDGPNTEAFF.

This clone came up once. CDR3 in DNA: TGTGCCAGCAGCTTGGGTAGGAAAGAGACCCAGTACTTC. Its protein is CASSLGRKETQYF. The V gene is TRBV5-8, the J gene TRBJ2-5; D not certain. The CDR3 is 13 residues long. The V gene lost 0 bases and the J gene lost 3 bases, with 6 bases spanning the gap. CDR1 and CDR2 (germline): SGHTS, YDEGEE.

The chain is built from TRBV11-2 and TRBJ2-5, with D unclear. Germline V gene lookup returns CDR1 SGHAT and CDR2 FQNNGV. V dropped 4 bases and J dropped 1 base, with 7 bases sitting between them. The CDR3 has 13 residues. DNA for the CDR3: TGTGCCAGCAGCTCTAGACGCCAAGAGACCCAGTACTTC. It is translated as CASSSRRQETQYF.

The rearrangement uses TRBV5-4 and TRBJ2-2, with a weak D call TRBD2 (7 bases). The CDR3 is 15 residues long. Trimming took 1 base from V and 4 from J, leaving 11 bases between them. The V gene's germline CDR1 is SGHNT and CDR2 YYREEE (reference sequence). CDR3 region: CASSLPGGGTGELFF. CDR3 nucleotide sequence: TGTGCCAGCAGCTTGCCGGGGGGCGGCACCGGGGAGCTGTTTTTT.

This chain connects TRBV4-1 to TRBJ2-7; 9 bases are shared with TRBD2. This CDR3 comprises 16 residues. The V and J ends lost 0 bases and 1 base, in that order; junction bases with no gene match: 4. Germline CDR1 reads MGHRA; CDR2 reads YSYEKL. In DNA, the CDR3 is TGCGCCAGCAGCCAAGATGCGGGGGGGACTTCCTACGAGCAGTACTTC. Protein sequence: CASSQDAGGTSYEQYF.

The chain couples TRBV18 to TRBJ1-3; D not certain. The length of the CDR3 is 14 residues. Trimming shortened V by 2 bases and J by 1 base, and 6 bases separated the two germline ends. Germline values: CDR1 KGHSH, CDR2 LQKENI. In DNA, the CDR3 is TGTGCCAGCTCACCAGGCGGTTCTGGAAACACCATATATTTT. This encodes CASSPGGSGNTIYF.

The gene calls are TRBV9 and TRBJ2-7; weak D call: TRBD2 (5 bases). The ends were cut back, 0 bases at V and 3 bases at J, with 7 bases in the middle. There are 13 residues in the CDR3. Germline V gives CDR1 SGDLS, CDR2 YYNGEE. Here the CDR3 reads CASSVVEGYEQYF. The CDR3 DNA is TGTGCCAGCAGCGTAGTTGAGGGCTACGAGCAGTACTTC.

J is TRBJ2-7 and V is TRBV4-2; the match to TRBD2 covers 7 bases. V lost 3 bases to trimming and J lost 0 bases; unmatched junction nucleotides: 2. Germline V lookup: CDR1 LGHNA, CDR2 YNFKEQ. The CDR3 is made up of 14 amino acids. CDR3 in DNA: TGTGCCAGCAGCCAGAGGACTAGCTCCTACGAGCAGTACTTC. Amino acid sequence: CASSQRTSSYEQYF.

This clone was seen more than once but under ten times. The rearrangement uses TRBV9 and TRBJ2-3; D gene uncertain. V lost 2 bases and J lost 3, with 10 bases in between. Germline loops: CDR1 SGDLS, CDR2 YYNGEE. The CDR3 has 14 residues. CDR3 sequence: CASSVEGRTDTQYF. In DNA, the CDR3 is TGTGCCAGCAGCGTTGAAGGTAGGACAGATACGCAGTATTTT.

V is TRBV2 and J is TRBJ2-2; D gene uncertain. The germline CDR1 and CDR2 sequences are SNHLY and FYNNEI. The CDR3 is made up of 13 amino acids. Deletions cut 6 bases from V and 5 bases from J, with 10 bases between. The CDR3 is CASSVTRTGELFF. The DNA for the CDR3 is TGTGCCAGCAGCGTCACCCGGACCGGGGAGCTGTTTTTT. Full variable domain (rest looked up from reference TRBV2 and TRBJ2-2): EPEVTQTPSHQVTQMGQEVILRCVPISNHLYFYWYRQILGQKVEFLVSFYNNEISEKSEIFDDQFSVERPDGSNFTLKIRSTKLEDSAMYFCASSVTRTGELFFGEGSRLTVL.

The chain recombines TRBV4-2 with TRBJ2-2; a weak D match, TRBD2 (5 bases). The CDR3 has 15 amino acids. CDR1 LGHNA and CDR2 YNFKEQ come from the germline V gene. Trimming stripped 4 bases from V and 6 bases from J, with 15 bases between. The CDR3 is CASSLSREVSGELFF. The CDR3 coding sequence is TGTGCCAGCAGCCTTAGTCGGGAAGTCTCCGGGGAGCTGTTTTTT.

The chain is built from TRBV19 and TRBJ1-2, with a weak D call TRBD1 (6 bases). The V gene's germline CDR1 is LNHDA and CDR2 SQIVND (reference sequence). Trimming shortened V by 5 bases and J by 3 bases, and 16 bases separated the two germline ends. The CDR3 length is 15 residues. In DNA, the CDR3 is TGTGCCAGTAGTTCAAGACAGGCAATAGACTATGGCTACACCTTC. Its protein product is CASSSRQAIDYGYTF.

The genes are TRBV15 and TRBJ2-1, with 7 bases fitting TRBD2. The CDR3 sequence is 16 residues long. Germline-derived CDR1 and CDR2 are LNHNV and YYDKDF (reference sequence). V gave up 5 bases and J gave up 4 bases; unmatched junction bases: 11. The CDR3, as DNA: TGTGCCACCAGCGGAGCCCTCGGGGGGATATACAATGAGCAGTTCTTC. Translated, it gives CATSGALGGIYNEQFF. Full variable domain (outside the CDR3, taken from reference TRBV15 and TRBJ2-1): DAMVIQNPRYQVTQFGKPVTLSCSQTLNHNVMYWYQQKSSQAPKLLFHYYDKDFNNEADTPDNFQSRRPNTSFCFLDIRSPGLGDTAMYLCATSGALGGIYNEQFFGPGTRLTVL.